These T cell receptor beta chains were read from a single sample in a study of blood T cell repertoires in COVID-19. TCRdb keeps only in-frame clones here, not all; method: immunoSEQ multiplex PCR. The table shows tens of thousands of clones, with 80% to 95% occurring only once. Sequencing used peripheral blood. The receptors originated from a man over 45 with acute or convalescent COVID-19. Each CDR3 is given with its conserved first and last residue. Fields, in order: CDR3 protein, V gene, J gene.

CDR3aa: CASSLAPVRGDYGYTF
v_gene: TRBV7-2
j_gene: TRBJ1-2

CDR3aa: CASRNPGQGDEETQYF
v_gene: TRBV5-1
j_gene: TRBJ2-5

CDR3aa: CASSRTGVRTEAFF
v_gene: TRBV18
j_gene: TRBJ1-1

CDR3aa: CASSIDSQGTEKLFF
v_gene: TRBV19
j_gene: TRBJ1-4

CDR3aa: CASSLLGGTGNTIYF
v_gene: TRBV5-4
j_gene: TRBJ1-3

CDR3aa: CASRQQGFTEAFF
v_gene: TRBV6-5
j_gene: TRBJ1-1

CDR3aa: CASSLDRGRDTQYF
v_gene: TRBV5-1
j_gene: TRBJ2-3

CDR3aa: CATSGGTGGSYNEQFF
v_gene: TRBV24-1
j_gene: TRBJ2-1

CDR3aa: CASSPTSSVRNEQFF
v_gene: TRBV18
j_gene: TRBJ2-1

CDR3aa: CASSPPADTQYF
v_gene: TRBV7-9
j_gene: TRBJ2-3

CDR3aa: CASSPGQEETQYF
v_gene: TRBV9
j_gene: TRBJ2-5

CDR3aa: CSGVAGGRDTQYF
v_gene: TRBV29-1
j_gene: TRBJ2-3

CDR3aa: CAISESRQGAGEQYF
v_gene: TRBV10-3
j_gene: TRBJ2-7

CDR3aa: CASSETVNNEQFF
v_gene: TRBV9
j_gene: TRBJ2-1

CDR3aa: CASSPFLTGVGNTIYF
v_gene: TRBV5-5
j_gene: TRBJ1-3

CDR3aa: CASSLFAGGTDTQYF
v_gene: TRBV28
j_gene: TRBJ2-3

CDR3aa: CASSIGVGGTEAFF
v_gene: TRBV19
j_gene: TRBJ1-1

CDR3aa: CAWSVRWSSSYNEQFF
v_gene: TRBV30
j_gene: TRBJ2-1

CDR3aa: CASSLTSGGDYEQYF
v_gene: TRBV27
j_gene: TRBJ2-7

CDR3aa: CASSGEAGELFF
v_gene: TRBV12-3/TRBV12-4
j_gene: TRBJ2-2

CDR3aa: CASSPLGQSGGELFF
v_gene: TRBV18
j_gene: TRBJ2-2

CDR3aa: CASSPLTGPADTQYF
v_gene: TRBV3-1/TRBV3-2
j_gene: TRBJ2-3

CDR3aa: CASSFEQGLNTEAFF
v_gene: TRBV5-4
j_gene: TRBJ1-1

CDR3aa: CAISRQGANTEAFF
v_gene: TRBV10-3
j_gene: TRBJ1-1

CDR3aa: CASRQQGAGGYTF
v_gene: TRBV6-5
j_gene: TRBJ1-2

CDR3aa: CASTYGAPSGPPYNEQFF
v_gene: TRBV10-1
j_gene: TRBJ2-1

CDR3aa: CASSLGSGGNIQYF
v_gene: TRBV5-1
j_gene: TRBJ2-4

CDR3aa: CAISEGSLDYGYTF
v_gene: TRBV10-3
j_gene: TRBJ1-2

CDR3aa: CASSLAGYQETQYF
v_gene: TRBV11-2
j_gene: TRBJ2-5

CDR3aa: CASSTTDRDNSPLHF
v_gene: TRBV6-1
j_gene: TRBJ1-6

CDR3aa: CASSSPGQTNNEQFF
v_gene: TRBV27
j_gene: TRBJ2-1

CDR3aa: CASSIDRNYGYTF
v_gene: TRBV2
j_gene: TRBJ1-2

CDR3aa: CASSIGLGGYEQYF
v_gene: TRBV19
j_gene: TRBJ2-7

CDR3aa: CASSESGVRNSPLHF
v_gene: TRBV25-1
j_gene: TRBJ1-6

CDR3aa: CASSALGQISDTIYF
v_gene: TRBV5-1
j_gene: TRBJ1-3

CDR3aa: CASSLRTAVVAEAFF
v_gene: TRBV28
j_gene: TRBJ1-1

CDR3aa: CASSEGPGQRTYEQYF
v_gene: TRBV2
j_gene: TRBJ2-7

CDR3aa: CSVRVDRYSSPLHF
v_gene: TRBV29-1
j_gene: TRBJ1-6

CDR3aa: CAWSVGGMGEQYF
v_gene: TRBV30
j_gene: TRBJ2-7

CDR3aa: CASSEKAGTYGYTF
v_gene: TRBV2
j_gene: TRBJ1-2

CDR3aa: CASSLRGLPFF
v_gene: TRBV12-3/TRBV12-4
j_gene: TRBJ1-1

CDR3aa: CAGATGGRGNTIYF
v_gene: TRBV2
j_gene: TRBJ1-3

CDR3aa: CASILGRRNTIYF
v_gene: TRBV2
j_gene: TRBJ1-3

CDR3aa: CASSQDGGGTDTQYF
v_gene: TRBV3-1/TRBV3-2
j_gene: TRBJ2-3

CDR3aa: CASSWEENSPLHF
v_gene: TRBV12-3/TRBV12-4
j_gene: TRBJ1-6

CDR3aa: CASSEESGGSTDTQYF
v_gene: TRBV2
j_gene: TRBJ2-3

CDR3aa: CAWSLSGYNSPLHF
v_gene: TRBV30
j_gene: TRBJ1-6